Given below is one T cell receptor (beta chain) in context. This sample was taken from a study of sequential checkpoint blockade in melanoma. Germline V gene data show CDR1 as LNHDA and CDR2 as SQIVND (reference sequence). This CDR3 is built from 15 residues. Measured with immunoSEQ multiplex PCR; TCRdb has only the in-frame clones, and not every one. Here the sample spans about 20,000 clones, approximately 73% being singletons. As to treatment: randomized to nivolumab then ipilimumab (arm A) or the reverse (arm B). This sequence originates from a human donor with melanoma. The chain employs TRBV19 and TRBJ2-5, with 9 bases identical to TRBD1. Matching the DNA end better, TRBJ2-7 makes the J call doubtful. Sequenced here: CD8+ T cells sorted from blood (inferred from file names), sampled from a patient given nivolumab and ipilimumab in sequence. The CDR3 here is CASSAPGQGYHEQYF. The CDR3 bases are TGTGCCAGTAGTGCCCCGGGACAGGGCTACCACGAGCAGTACTTC.